These T cell receptor beta chains were read from a single sample in a study of blood T cell repertoires in COVID-19. The table came from immunoSEQ multiplex PCR; TCRdb's copy has only in-frame clones and leaves some out. The repertoire includes some 72,000 clones, around 86% of them detected once, and 4.9% sits in the top ten. Sequencing was done on a sample of peripheral blood. The receptors derive from a man in his forties or fifties with active or convalescent COVID-19. CDR3s include the opening cysteine and the closing phenylalanine or tryptophan. D genes are given only for firm matches. Size values are once, few and many counts, or a class for expanded clones, and some rows have none.

size	V	D	J	DNA	CDR3
NA	TRBV19	NA	TRBJ2-2	TGTGCCAGTAGTATTAGTGCGAACACCGGGGAGCTGTTTTTT	CASSISANTGELFF
NA	TRBV10-3	TRBD1	TRBJ2-1	TGTGCCACTGGGACAGGGAACAATGAGCAGTTCTTC	CATGTGNNEQFF
NA	TRBV11-1	TRBD1	TRBJ2-1	TGTGCCAGCAGCGCGAACAGGGGTTACAATGAGCAGTTCTTC	CASSANRGYNEQFF
NA	TRBV27	TRBD1	TRBJ2-5	TGTGCCAGCAGTTACCCGGGACAGATGGAGACCCAGTACTTC	CASSYPGQMETQYF
NA	TRBV5-8	TRBD1	TRBJ2-1	TGTGCCAGCAGCTTGACAGGGGGCAATGAGCAGTTCTTC	CASSLTGGNEQFF
NA	TRBV6-1	TRBD1	TRBJ1-2	TGTGCCAGCAGTGAGACAGGGTCCCTTACCCTCTATGGCTACACCTTC	CASSETGSLTLYGYTF
few	TRBV6-5	NA	TRBJ2-3	TGTGCCAGCAAGGCGGGGGCTTCCACAGATACGCAGTATTTT	CASKAGASTDTQYF
NA	TRBV19	NA	TRBJ1-2	TGTGCCAGTAGACCTGGCGGTCCTAACTATGGCTACACCTTC	CASRPGGPNYGYTF
NA	TRBV4-3	NA	TRBJ1-2	TGCGCCAGCAGCCAGGAAGCGAGTCTTCGGGGCTACACCTTC	CASSQEASLRGYTF
NA	TRBV2	TRBD1	TRBJ1-5	TGTGCCAGCAGTTGGACAGGGGCTGTTCAGCCCCAGCATTTT	CASSWTGAVQPQHF
NA	TRBV6-5	NA	TRBJ1-2	TGTGCCAGCAGGCAGGGAACTGACTATGGCTACACCTTC	CASRQGTDYGYTF
once	TRBV29-1	NA	TRBJ1-2	TGCAGCGTTGGGGGCCTGTGGGGCTACACCTTC	CSVGGLWGYTF
NA	TRBV6-5	NA	TRBJ2-1	TGTGCCAGCAGGGGACTGCCGTCTTACAATGAGCAGTTCTTC	CASRGLPSYNEQFF
NA	TRBV5-1	TRBD1	TRBJ1-1	TGCGCCAGCCGAGACAGGGGAAGGACTGAAGCTTTCTTT	CASRDRGRTEAFF
NA	TRBV6-1	TRBD1	TRBJ2-3	TGTGCCAGCAGTGAAGCGGGGACAGGGCTGGATACGCAGTATTTT	CASSEAGTGLDTQYF
NA	TRBV3-1/TRBV3-2	TRBD1	TRBJ2-2	TGTGCCAGCAGCCAAGATGCAGTCAGGGGGCCCGGGGAGCTGTTTTTT	CASSQDAVRGPGELFF